Listed below are T cell receptor beta chains from one sample, sequenced in a study of OX40 agonist ivuxolimab in advanced cancers. Assay: immunoSEQ multiplex PCR; the TCRdb copy retains only in-frame clones and omits some. The sample contains fewer than 30,000 clones, over 75% of which appear only once. Specimen: CD4+ or CD8+ T cells sorted from blood, collected in a trial of the OX40 agonist ivuxolimab. The receptors derive from an adult with an advanced solid tumor such as melanoma, head and neck, liver or kidney cancer. Each CDR3 is given without its conserved first and last residue. Fields, in order: J gene, D gene, V gene, CDR3 protein. A D gene is named only where the DNA matches it firmly.

J gene: TRBJ2-7; D gene: TRBD1; V gene: TRBV7-2; CDR3 protein: ASSLRQGSGGHEQY
J gene: TRBJ1-6; D gene: NA; V gene: TRBV27; CDR3 protein: ASSLGIGNSPLH
J gene: TRBJ1-1; D gene: NA; V gene: TRBV7-9; CDR3 protein: ASSLFGGAEAF
J gene: TRBJ1-1; D gene: NA; V gene: TRBV27; CDR3 protein: ASSLIGLVNTEAF
J gene: TRBJ2-1; D gene: NA; V gene: TRBV9; CDR3 protein: ASSELDSAGADEQF
J gene: TRBJ2-5; D gene: NA; V gene: TRBV2; CDR3 protein: ASTGQPEETQY
J gene: TRBJ2-7; D gene: NA; V gene: TRBV7-9; CDR3 protein: ASSSTESYEQY
J gene: TRBJ2-7; D gene: TRBD2; V gene: TRBV5-4; CDR3 protein: ASSSGGGTSYEQY
J gene: TRBJ1-4; D gene: NA; V gene: TRBV28; CDR3 protein: ASKRGRPREKLF
J gene: TRBJ2-3; D gene: TRBD1; V gene: TRBV23-1; CDR3 protein: ASRQGVTDTQY
J gene: TRBJ1-6; D gene: TRBD1; V gene: TRBV11-2; CDR3 protein: ASSITGANSPLH
J gene: TRBJ2-7; D gene: NA; V gene: TRBV12-5; CDR3 protein: ASGPWTNTYEQY
J gene: TRBJ2-1; D gene: NA; V gene: TRBV6-6; CDR3 protein: ASSYGSGNEQF
J gene: TRBJ2-5; D gene: TRBD2; V gene: TRBV15; CDR3 protein: ATSMTSGGANSAQY
J gene: TRBJ2-2; D gene: NA; V gene: TRBV13; CDR3 protein: ASSLRTSTGELF
J gene: TRBJ2-1; D gene: TRBD2; V gene: TRBV29-1; CDR3 protein: SVEDLPSGSYNEQF
J gene: TRBJ2-3; D gene: NA; V gene: TRBV29-1; CDR3 protein: SVEVHTRFDTQY